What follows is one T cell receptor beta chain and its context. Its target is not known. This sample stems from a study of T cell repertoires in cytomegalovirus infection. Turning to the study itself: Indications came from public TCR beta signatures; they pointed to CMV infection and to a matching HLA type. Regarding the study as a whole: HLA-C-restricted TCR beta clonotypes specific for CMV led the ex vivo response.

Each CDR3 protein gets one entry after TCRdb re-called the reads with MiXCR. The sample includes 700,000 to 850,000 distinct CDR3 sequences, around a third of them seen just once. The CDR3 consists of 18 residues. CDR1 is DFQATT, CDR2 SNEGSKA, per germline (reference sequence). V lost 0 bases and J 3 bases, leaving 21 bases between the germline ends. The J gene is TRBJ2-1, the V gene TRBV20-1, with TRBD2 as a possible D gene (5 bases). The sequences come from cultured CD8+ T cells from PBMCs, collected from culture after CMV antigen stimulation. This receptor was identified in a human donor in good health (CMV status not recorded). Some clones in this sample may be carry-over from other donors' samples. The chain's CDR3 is CSARDNRELGIRYNEQFF. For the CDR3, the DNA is TGCAGTGCTAGAGATAACCGGGAATTGGGGATACGCTACAATGAGCAGTTCTTC.